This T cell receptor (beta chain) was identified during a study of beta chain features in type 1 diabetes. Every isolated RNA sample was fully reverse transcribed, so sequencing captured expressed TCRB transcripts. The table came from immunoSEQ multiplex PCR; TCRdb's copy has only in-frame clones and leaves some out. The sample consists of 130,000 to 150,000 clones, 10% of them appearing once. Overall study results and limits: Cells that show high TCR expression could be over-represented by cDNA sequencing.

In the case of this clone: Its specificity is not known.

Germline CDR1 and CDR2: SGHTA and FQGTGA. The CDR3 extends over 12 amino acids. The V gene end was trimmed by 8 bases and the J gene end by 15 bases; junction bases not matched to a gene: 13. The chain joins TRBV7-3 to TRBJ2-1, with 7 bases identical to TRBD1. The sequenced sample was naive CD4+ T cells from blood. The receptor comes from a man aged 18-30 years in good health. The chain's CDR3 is CASQKSGTAAFF. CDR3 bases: TGTGCCAGCCAAAAGTCCGGGACAGCCGCGTTCTTC.